Below are 25 T cell receptor beta chains sequenced from a single sample in a study of blood T cell repertoires in COVID-19. Sequenced by immunoSEQ multiplex PCR; TCRdb stores in-frame clones only, minus some. The sample includes about 260,000 clones, 88% of them seen just once. Input material: peripheral blood. The origin of the receptors is a human donor in a cohort sampled during active COVID-19.

The genes are TRBV7-2 and TRBJ2-3, with 9 bases fitting TRBD2. The CDR3 is 14 amino acids. Per the germline V gene, CDR1 is SGHTA and CDR2 is FQGNSA. V gave up 4 bases and J gave up 4 bases; unmatched junction bases: 3. CDR3 in amino acids: CASSSGLAADTQYF. In DNA, the CDR3 is TGTGCCAGCAGCTCGGGACTAGCAGCAGATACGCAGTATTTT. Drawing the rest from reference TRBV7-2 and TRBJ2-3, the complete variable domain is GAGVSQSPSNKVTEKGKDVELRCDPISGHTALYWYRQSLGQGLEFLIYFQGNSAPDKSGLPSDRFSAERTGGSVSTLTIQRTQQEDSAVYLCASSSGLAADTQYFGPGTRLTVL.

The rearrangement joins TRBV28 to TRBJ2-1; 11 bases map to TRBD2. CDR3 length equals 16 residues. The ends lost 2 bases at V and 3 bases at J; junction bases unmatched: 3. Germline V gene lookup returns CDR1 MDHEN and CDR2 SYDVKM. This CDR3 is CASSLRLAGSYNEQFF. CDR3 nucleotide sequence: TGTGCCAGCAGTTTAAGACTAGCGGGAAGCTACAATGAGCAGTTCTTC.

The chain carries TRBV6-5 and TRBJ1-1; TRBD1 might be the D (5 bases). Trimming cost V 8 bases and J 4 bases, with 11 bases left between them. CDR3 length: 12 residues. Looked up from germline, CDR1 is MNHEY and CDR2 is SVGAGI. In DNA form, the CDR3 reads TGTGCCAGCCGAATTGACAGCACTGAAGCTTTCTTT. Translated: CASRIDSTEAFF.

The chain recombines TRBV9 with TRBJ1-1, with 7 bases identical to TRBD1. Germline V gives CDR1 SGDLS, CDR2 YYNGEE. The junction had 5 bases not matched to a gene; V was cut back by 3 bases and J by 3 bases. The CDR3 totals 14 residues. The chain's CDR3 is CASSASGTDTEAFF. CDR3 nucleotides: TGTGCCAGCAGCGCCTCCGGGACAGACACTGAAGCTTTCTTT.

This clone was seen a few times. The V call is TRBV2, the J call TRBJ2-7, with 8 bases fitting TRBD1. The V gene's germline CDR1 is SNHLY and CDR2 FYNNEI. Trimming removed 3 bases from V and 4 bases from J; junction bases left unmatched: 5. This CDR3 region has 14 residues. This CDR3 reads CASSDRGRWYEQYF. The CDR3 DNA follows: TGTGCCAGCAGTGACAGGGGGCGCTGGTACGAGCAGTACTTC.

This clone appeared a single time. The rearrangement uses TRBV9 and TRBJ2-5; 9 nucleotides match TRBD2. Germline assignment: CDR1 SGDLS and CDR2 YYNGEE. V lost 2 bases, J lost 4 bases, and 6 bases stayed unmatched. There are 15 residues in the CDR3. CDR3 bases: TGTGCCAGCAGCGTTGCGCGGGGGGGCTTAGAGACCCAGTACTTC. Residues: CASSVARGGLETQYF.

The CDR3 DNA reads TGTGCCAGCAGCACTACATCGACAGGGGAGGGGGTATGGAGCAATCAGCCCCAGCATTTT. As protein: CASSTTSTGEGVWSNQPQHF. The rearrangement uses TRBV7-8 and TRBJ1-5; 8 bases map to TRBD1. Trimming cost V 5 bases and J 1 base; bases outside gene matches: 19. Per the germline V gene, CDR1 is SGHVS and CDR2 is FQNEAQ. The CDR3 loop spans 20 amino acids.

V is TRBV10-3 and J is TRBJ1-3; possibly TRBD1 for D (6 bases). The length of the CDR3 is 15 residues. CDR1 and CDR2 from the germline V gene are ENHRY and SYGVKD. The V end was cut by 5 bases, the J end by 4 bases, with 15 bases between. CDR3 amino acids: CAISLIQGTGNTIYF. In nucleotides, the CDR3 is TGTGCCATCAGTCTCATACAGGGAACAGGAAACACCATATATTTT.

The gene calls are TRBV15 and TRBJ1-4; TRBD1 matches 7 bases. The CDR3 length is 16 residues. CDR1 is LNHNV and CDR2 is YYDKDF in the germline V gene (reference sequence). V gave up 2 bases and J gave up 6 bases; unmatched junction bases: 9. CDR3 sequence reads: CATSRTGDPPDEKLFF. CDR3 nucleotides: TGTGCCACCAGCAGAACAGGGGACCCCCCGGATGAAAAACTGTTTTTT.

The rearrangement joins TRBV3-1 (or the pseudogene TRBV3-2) to TRBJ2-7; tentatively, D is TRBD1 (6 bases). The CDR3 has 15 amino acids. Looked up from germline, CDR1 is LGHDT and CDR2 is YNNKEL (reference sequence). Trimming took off 2 bases at V and 6 bases at J, with 17 bases between the two ends. This chain's CDR3 is CASSQRGFWGTEQYF. The CDR3 DNA sequence: TGTGCCAGCAGCCAAAGGGGGTTTTGGGGGACCGAGCAGTACTTC.

Here the CDR3 reads CASTNGEGPYEQYF. As DNA, the CDR3 is TGTGCCAGCACCAACGGGGAGGGCCCCTACGAGCAGTACTTC. V is TRBV6-5 and J is TRBJ2-7, with 7 bases identical to TRBD2. Trimming cost V 7 bases and J 2 bases; bases outside gene matches: 8. This CDR3 is 14 amino acids long. The germline V gene encodes CDR1 MNHEY and CDR2 SVGAGI.

The genes are TRBV4-1 and TRBJ2-7; TRBD2 is a possible D gene (6 bases). Germline V gene data show CDR1 as MGHRA and CDR2 as YSYEKL. The V gene lost 8 bases and the J gene lost 3 bases, with 17 bases spanning the gap. The CDR3 runs 14 residues. Here the CDR3 DNA reads TGCGCCAGCCGCGCCGTGGGAGGCGACTACGAGCAGTACTTC. Translating gives CASRAVGGDYEQYF.

The chain couples TRBV27 to TRBJ2-1, with TRBD2 matching over 12 bases. The CDR3 is 14 residues long. Germline V gives CDR1 MNHEY, CDR2 SMNVEV (reference sequence). Trimming removed 6 bases from V and 3 bases from J; junction bases left unmatched: 0. The CDR3: CASRLAGGYNEQFF. DNA for the CDR3: TGTGCCAGCAGACTAGCGGGGGGCTACAATGAGCAGTTCTTC.

V is TRBV6-5 and J is TRBJ1-3, with D tentatively TRBD1 (6 bases). This CDR3 is 14 amino acids long. Between the trimmed V and J ends, which lost 0 bases and 4 bases, there was a span of 7 bases. In germline, CDR1 is MNHEY, CDR2 SVGAGI. CDR3 region: CASSYSTGGNTIYF. As DNA, the CDR3 is TGTGCCAGCAGTTACTCGACAGGAGGAAACACCATATATTTT.

This rearrangement joins TRBV5-1 to TRBJ2-3; maybe TRBD1 (6 bases). The V end was cut by 2 bases, the J end by 0 bases, with 10 bases between. Germline values: CDR1 SGHRS, CDR2 YFSETQ. CDR3 length: 15 residues. The CDR3 spells CASSFRDTSTDTQYF. The CDR3, as DNA: TGCGCCAGCAGCTTCCGGGACACAAGCACAGATACGCAGTATTTT. The full variable domain, its missing parts supplied by reference TRBV5-1 and TRBJ2-3, is KAGVTQTPRYLIKTRGQQVTLSCSPISGHRSVSWYQQTPGQGLQFLFEYFSETQRNKGNFPGRFSGRQFSNSRSEMNVSTLELGDSALYLCASSFRDTSTDTQYFGPGTRLTVL.

The chain joins TRBV27 to TRBJ2-7, with D possibly matching TRBD2 (6 bases). The CDR3 has 14 residues. CDR1 is MNHEY and CDR2 is SMNVEV in the germline V gene (reference sequence). Trimming left V 4 bases short and J 7 bases short, with 17 bases between. Written as DNA, the CDR3 is TGTGCCAGCAGTTGGGGGGACCCAACGGGGGAGCAGTACTTC. It yields the protein CASSWGDPTGEQYF.

This chain links TRBV3-1 (or the pseudogene TRBV3-2) with TRBJ1-3, with D hard to call. CDR1 is LGHDT, CDR2 YNNKEL, per germline (reference sequence). The CDR3 is 13 amino acids. Trimming pared 0 bases from V and 4 bases from J, leaving 4 bases between. CDR3 sequence reads: CASSQDIGNTIYF. The CDR3 nucleotides read TGTGCCAGCAGCCAAGATATAGGAAACACCATATATTTT.

The genes are TRBV11-2 and TRBJ2-5, with 14 bases fitting TRBD2. This CDR3 spans 17 amino acids. The V gene end was trimmed by 5 bases and the J gene end by 4 bases; junction bases not matched to a gene: 9. Germline lookup yields CDR1 SGHAT and CDR2 FQNNGV. The CDR3 spells CASSKNFGLAGGETQYF. CDR3 in DNA: TGTGCCAGCAGCAAAAATTTCGGACTAGCGGGGGGAGAGACCCAGTACTTC.

The chain joins TRBV11-2 to TRBJ2-7, with 9 bases identical to TRBD1. CDR1 is SGHAT, CDR2 FQNNGV, per germline. Trimming cost V 1 base and J 1 base; bases outside gene matches: 5. The CDR3 extends over 16 amino acids. The CDR3 loop reads CASSLVGQGPSYEQYF. The CDR3 nucleotides read TGTGCCAGCAGCTTAGTTGGACAGGGGCCTTCCTACGAGCAGTACTTC.

The rearrangement uses TRBV4-3 and TRBJ1-2, with TRBD1 matching 8 bases. The CDR3 length is 15 residues. The V gene end was trimmed by 5 bases and the J gene end by 2 bases; junction bases not matched to a gene: 7. In germline, CDR1 is LGHNA, CDR2 YSLEER. The CDR3 loop is CASSSRAGGNYGYTF. The CDR3 region has the DNA TGCGCCAGCAGCTCCCGGGCAGGGGGCAACTATGGCTACACCTTC.

The chain combines TRBV11-2 with TRBJ1-5; D remains unclear. The CDR3 consists of 13 residues. The germline gives CDR1 SGHAT, CDR2 FQNNGV. V was clipped by 5 bases and J by 4 bases, with 9 bases between them. As DNA, the CDR3 is TGTGCCAGCAGCAACACGGGTAATCAGCCCCAGCATTTT. This translates into CASSNTGNQPQHF.

This clone was picked up a small number of times. The V and J genes are TRBV6-5 and TRBJ1-2, with no clear D. Germline loops: CDR1 MNHEY, CDR2 SVGAGI. This CDR3 spans 13 amino acids. V lost 6 bases, J lost 8 bases, and 16 bases lay in between. The CDR3: CASSPPDVRGYTF. In nucleotides, the CDR3 is TGTGCCAGCAGCCCCCCGGATGTGAGGGGCTACACCTTC.

The chain couples TRBV7-2 to TRBJ1-6; 10 bases align to TRBD1. In germline, CDR1 is SGHTA, CDR2 FQGNSA. The CDR3 loop spans 16 amino acids. Trimming cost V 0 bases and J 6 bases; bases outside gene matches: 2. The CDR3 region is CASSLATGGFNSPLHF. The CDR3 coding sequence is TGTGCCAGCAGCTTAGCGACAGGGGGCTTTAATTCACCCCTCCACTTT.

V is TRBV7-9 and J is TRBJ1-4; D remains unclear. This CDR3 is built from 16 residues. From germline, CDR1 is SEHNR and CDR2 FQNEAQ (reference sequence). The V end was cut by 1 base, the J end by 8 bases, with 17 bases between. The CDR3 protein is CASSLGFREEDEKLFF. The CDR3 DNA follows: TGTGCCAGCAGCTTAGGGTTTCGGGAAGAGGACGAAAAACTGTTTTTT.

The chain combines TRBV28 with TRBJ1-1; a possible D gene is TRBD1 (5 bases). This CDR3 has 12 residues. V gave up 6 bases and J gave up 2 bases, with 7 bases separating them. Germline V gene lookup returns CDR1 MDHEN and CDR2 SYDVKM. Here the CDR3 reads CASSQGNTEAFF. The CDR3 DNA reads TGTGCCAGCAGCCAGGGTAACACTGAAGCTTTCTTT.